The 14 T cell receptor beta chains below all came from one sample that was sequenced in a study of Graves' ophthalmopathy and Graves' hyperthyroidism. Transcripts of RNA were the source for amplifying TCR beta CDR3 regions. HTBI primers were employed in first-round RT-PCR, then a second-round multiplex PCR followed. TCRdb reanalysed the multiplex PCR reads using MiXCR and keeps one entry per CDR3 protein. Seen here are 350,000 to 450,000 distinct CDR3 sequences, around 20% observed once, and the top ten hold more than 1.5%. Input material: peripheral blood. All receptors come from a woman aged 18-29 years with Graves' ophthalmopathy.

This clonotype was seen many times. This rearrangement joins TRBV7-2 to TRBJ2-2; 7 positions match TRBD1. V lost 2 bases to trimming and J lost 0 bases; unmatched junction nucleotides: 15. The CDR3 length is 20 residues. Germline loops: CDR1 SGHTA, CDR2 FQGNSA. CDR3 bases: TGTGCCAGCAGCTTACCCTCGAGCAGGCCGGGACAGACGAACACCGGGGAGCTGTTTTTT. Amino acid sequence: CASSLPSSRPGQTNTGELFF.

The sample holds many counts of this clonotype. The chain's CDR3 is CASRRGNEQYF. The CDR3 bases are TGTGCCAGCAGGAGGGGGAACGAGCAGTACTTC. The rearrangement uses TRBV12-3 or TRBV12-4 and TRBJ2-7, with D perhaps TRBD1 (6 bases). Trimming stripped 6 bases from V and 5 bases from J, with 8 bases between. CDR3 length: 11 amino acids.

This clonotype was observed at least ten times. V is TRBV29-1 and J is TRBJ1-1; perhaps TRBD1 as D (6 bases). The CDR3 is made up of 11 amino acids. V was pared by 4 bases and J by 11 bases, with 14 bases between. Looked up from germline, CDR1 is SQVTM and CDR2 is ANQGSEA. As DNA, the CDR3 is TGCAGCGTTGGAACCGCAGGGGTGGCTTTCTTT. Residues: CSVGTAGVAFF.

This clonotype was observed many times. The gene calls are TRBV6-2 or TRBV6-3 and TRBJ1-1, with D possibly matching TRBD1 (5 bases). V shed 4 bases and J shed 4 bases, with 16 bases lying between them. The CDR3 runs 15 residues. Germline V CDR1 and CDR2: MNHEY, SVGEGT. For the CDR3, the DNA is TGTGCCAGCAGTTGGACACGGGGGGGAGGCACTGAAGCTTTCTTT. It encodes CASSWTRGGGTEAFF.

Ten or more counts support this clonotype. The chain is built from TRBV7-9 and TRBJ1-6; 11 bases are a match to TRBD1. CDR1 and CDR2 (germline): SEHNR, FQNEAQ (reference sequence). The CDR3 runs 15 residues. V was pared by 4 bases and J by 9 bases, with 5 bases of the junction left unmatched. DNA of the CDR3: TGTGCCAGCAGCTCGGACAGGGGGCTACTTTCACCCCTCCACTTT. Amino acid sequence: CASSSDRGLLSPLHF.

The rearrangement links TRBV4-3 to TRBJ2-2; no clear D gene. Germline V CDR1 and CDR2: LGHNA, YSLEER. Trimming took 0 bases from V and 5 from J, leaving 16 bases between them. The CDR3 loop spans 17 amino acids. CDR3 nucleotides: TGCGCCAGCAGCCAAGATCGAGAGACGGTCGGGACCGGGGAGCTGTTTTTT. It encodes CASSQDRETVGTGELFF.

This clonotype has a count of ten or more. The gene calls are TRBV20-1 and TRBJ2-7, with D possibly matching TRBD2 (5 bases). This CDR3 contains 14 residues. V was cut by 0 bases and J by 2 bases, with 11 bases left in between. CDR1 DFQATT and CDR2 SNEGSKA come from the germline V gene (reference sequence). This CDR3 reads CSAREGGPTYEQYF. In DNA form, the CDR3 reads TGCAGTGCTAGAGAGGGCGGGCCCACCTACGAGCAGTACTTC.

The J gene is TRBJ2-4, the V gene TRBV7-8; 10 nucleotides match TRBD1. The CDR3 totals 16 residues. From germline, CDR1 is SGHVS and CDR2 FQNEAQ. After removal of 4 bases from V and 8 bases from J, the junction contained 11 bases not matched to a gene. In nucleotides, the CDR3 is TGTGCCAGCAGCTACGTCCCGGGACAGGGGACTGACATTCAGTACTTC. Protein: CASSYVPGQGTDIQYF.

V and J are TRBV12-3 or TRBV12-4 and TRBJ2-2, with TRBD2 identical over 7 bases. The V gene end was trimmed by 3 bases and the J gene end by 2 bases; junction bases not matched to a gene: 6. The CDR3 sequence is 16 residues long. The CDR3 sequence is CASSLRRGRNTGELFF. CDR3 DNA: TGTGCCAGCAGTTTGAGGCGGGGGAGAAACACCGGGGAGCTGTTTTTT.

There are many counts of this clonotype. This rearrangement joins TRBV12-3 or TRBV12-4 to TRBJ1-6; D call uncertain. Trimming cost V 4 bases and J 13 bases, with 11 bases left between them. The CDR3 spans 12 residues. The CDR3 here is CASSWTEQPLHF. CDR3 bases: TGTGCCAGCAGTTGGACCGAGCAGCCCCTCCACTTT.

This clonotype came up many times. The V call is TRBV28, the J call TRBJ2-2, with 7 bases aligning to TRBD1. The germline CDR1 and CDR2 sequences are MDHEN and SYDVKM. V lost 7 bases and J lost 7; bases outside the gene matches: 3. The CDR3 is 12 amino acids. CDR3 in DNA: TGTGCCAGCACCGGGACAGACGGGGAGCTGTTTTTT. Translation gives CASTGTDGELFF. Supplemented by reference TRBV28 and TRBJ2-2, the full variable domain reads DVKVTQSSRYLVKRTGEKVFLECVQDMDHENMFWYRQDPGLGLRLIYFSYDVKMKEKGDIPEGYSVSREKKERFSLILESASTNQTSMYLCASTGTDGELFFGEGSRLTVL.

This clonotype was found many times. The gene calls are TRBV19 and TRBJ2-2; D assignment may be TRBD1 or TRBD2 (5 bases each). V lost 7 bases, J lost 13 bases, and 13 bases lay in between. Per germline, CDR1 LNHDA and CDR2 SQIVND (reference sequence). The CDR3 contains 11 residues. The chain's CDR3 is CASMGPMRLFF. The DNA for the CDR3 is TGTGCCAGTATGGGACCCATGAGGCTGTTTTTT.

At least ten counts were recorded for this clonotype. The rearrangement uses TRBV6-5 and TRBJ2-5; tentatively, D is TRBD1 (6 bases). The CDR3 is made up of 16 amino acids. Germline V gene lookup returns CDR1 MNHEY and CDR2 SVGAGI. Trimming pared 3 bases from V and 5 bases from J, leaving 19 bases between. Written as DNA, the CDR3 is TGTGCCAGCAGTTATGGGAGCGCTAGTAGGGGGGAGACCCAGTACTTC. Protein: CASSYGSASRGETQYF.

The table lists this clonotype with many counts. The rearrangement joins TRBV5-8 to TRBJ2-7; D is tentatively TRBD1 or TRBD2 (5 bases each). The CDR3 consists of 14 residues. Trimming stripped 4 bases from V and 3 bases from J, with 14 bases between. Germline-derived CDR1 and CDR2 are SGHTS and YDEGEE. The CDR3 protein is CASSPGTDHYEQYF. The DNA of the CDR3 is TGTGCCAGCAGCCCCGGGACGGATCACTACGAGCAGTACTTC.